This T cell receptor (beta chain) was retrieved from a study of T cells in Graves' hyperthyroidism and ophthalmopathy. Background on the study: Upon initial diagnosis and before any treatment, peripheral blood was collected.

This clonotype was counted at least ten times. Diagnoses used clinical symptoms, serum thyroxine and TRAb, thyroid ultrasound and orbital computed tomography. CDR1 is LGHDT, CDR2 YNNKEL, per germline (reference sequence). The CDR3 length is 16 residues. V was trimmed by 1 base and J by 3 bases, leaving 15 bases between them. Amplified regions were TCR beta CDR3 sequences from RNA transcripts. In the first-round RT-PCR of the TCR CDR3, the HTBI primer set was used. One entry per CDR3 protein results from TCRdb running MiXCR on the multiplex PCR reads. The sample includes about 560,000 distinct CDR3 sequences, approximately 15% of them seen just once.

This clonotype was obtained from a woman aged 18-35 years with Graves' hyperthyroidism. This chain joins TRBV3-1 and TRBJ1-1; D is uncertain. What was sequenced was blood. CDR3 residues: CASSQVWGGPDTEAFF. The CDR3 DNA is TGTGCCAGCAGCCAAGTATGGGGAGGGCCCGACACTGAAGCTTTCTTT.